The 20 T cell receptor beta chains listed next were all sequenced from one sample in a study of technical replicates of blood from a handful of donors. Generated by immunoSEQ multiplex PCR, the TCRdb table keeps only in-frame clones and is missing some. The sample yields 59,000 or so clones, about 93% seen once. Material: PBMCs. The receptor set was obtained from a human donor in good health. Some clones in this sample may be carry-over from other donors' samples.

A single count supports this clone. This chain uses TRBV4-1 with TRBJ2-7, with 8 nucleotides matching TRBD2. CDR1 and CDR2 (germline): MGHRA, YSYEKL. V lost 3 bases, J lost 8 bases, and 9 bases stayed unmatched. CDR3 size: 14 residues. The CDR3 protein is CASSQPRGGPQQYF. The CDR3 coding sequence is TGCGCCAGCAGCCAGCCCCGGGGGGGCCCTCAGCAGTACTTC.

This clone showed up just once. The rearrangement links TRBV4-2 to TRBJ1-6, with D perhaps matching TRBD1 (5 bases). The CDR3 length is 15 residues. CDR1 LGHNA and CDR2 YNFKEQ come from the germline V gene. V shed 0 bases and J shed 6 bases, with 9 bases lying between them. CDR3 sequence reads: CASSQEWGFNSPLHF. CDR3 sequence (DNA): TGTGCCAGCAGCCAAGAGTGGGGCTTTAATTCACCCCTCCACTTT.

This clone was counted only a few times. This chain links TRBV2 with TRBJ2-3; D may be TRBD2 (6 bases). The ends were cut back, 7 bases at V and 8 bases at J, with 25 bases in the middle. The germline CDR1 and CDR2 sequences are SNHLY and FYNNEI. The CDR3 runs 16 residues. CDR3 residues: CASKTLGRPKMGTQYF. CDR3 DNA: TGTGCCAGCAAAACTCTGGGGAGGCCGAAGATGGGTACGCAGTATTTT.

J is TRBJ2-1 and V is TRBV6-6; TRBD1 matches at 7 bases. V gave up 5 bases and J gave up 2 bases; unmatched junction bases: 6. The germline CDR1 and CDR2 sequences are MNHNY and SVGAGI (reference sequence). This CDR3 contains 15 residues. In nucleotides, the CDR3 is TGTGCCAGCAGTGCCCGACAGGGAGCCTACAATGAGCAGTTCTTC. It codes for CASSARQGAYNEQFF.

This chain links TRBV9 with TRBJ2-4; 9 bases are a match to TRBD2. The germline V gene encodes CDR1 SGDLS and CDR2 YYNGEE. The CDR3 extends over 17 amino acids. Trimming at V came to 4 bases and at J to 6 bases, leaving 14 bases not matched to a gene. The CDR3 loop is CASSPWGAGGHGNIQYF. The CDR3 DNA follows: TGTGCCAGCAGCCCCTGGGGGGCGGGGGGGCATGGAAACATTCAGTACTTC.

The gene calls are TRBV4-1 and TRBJ1-1; TRBD1 agrees at 8 bases. Germline CDR1 is MGHRA and CDR2 is YSYEKL. The CDR3 runs to 15 residues. Trimming took 1 base from V and 1 from J; bases not matched to a gene: 2. In DNA form, the CDR3 reads TGCGCCAGCAGCCAAGTAGGGACAGGGAACACTGAAGCTTTCTTT. As protein: CASSQVGTGNTEAFF.

The chain links TRBV4-1 to TRBJ1-4, with D possibly TRBD1 on 5 matching bases. This CDR3 region has 14 residues. The V gene lost 11 bases and the J gene lost 6 bases, with 19 bases spanning the gap. The germline V gene has CDR1 MGHRA and CDR2 YSYEKL. CDR3 sequence reads: CAWPPPAGHEKLFF. The CDR3 DNA reads as TGCGCCTGGCCCCCCCCGGCGGGGCATGAAAAACTGTTTTTT.

The chain has TRBV11-2 and TRBJ2-7; 7 nucleotides line up with TRBD1. Germline CDR1 is SGHAT and CDR2 is FQNNGV. V trimming: 5 bases; J trimming: 2 bases; junction bases outside the gene matches: 6. CDR3 length: 14 residues. In DNA form, the CDR3 reads TGTGCCAGCAGCCCCTGGACAGGTCCCTACGAGCAGTACTTC. This codes for CASSPWTGPYEQYF.

The CDR3 DNA is TGCGCCAGCAGCTCCCAGGGGAAATCCAACTATGGCTACACCTTC. Translation: CASSSQGKSNYGYTF. The chain joins TRBV5-1 to TRBJ1-2; tentative D call: TRBD1 (6 bases). This CDR3 region has 15 residues. In germline, CDR1 is SGHRS, CDR2 YFSETQ. Trimming took 3 bases from V and 2 from J, leaving 14 bases between them.

The V call is TRBV7-3, the J call TRBJ1-6; no reliable D call. CDR1 is SGHTA, CDR2 FQGTGA, per germline. The CDR3 runs to 17 residues. The V end was cut by 5 bases, the J end by 6 bases, with 20 bases between. CDR3 sequence (DNA): TGTGCCAGCAGCCCCCGGGTCCACGCAAGTTGTAATTCACCCCTCCACTTT. It specifies CASSPRVHASCNSPLHF.

V usage is TRBV27 and J usage is TRBJ2-7; TRBD2 aligns across 10 bases. V lost 2 bases to trimming and J lost 5 bases; unmatched junction nucleotides: 3. This CDR3 has 14 amino acids. The germline CDR1 and CDR2 sequences are MNHEY and SMNVEV (reference sequence). The DNA for the CDR3 is TGTGCCAGCAGTTTAAGGCTAGCGGGAGACGAGCAGTACTTC. It specifies CASSLRLAGDEQYF.

The chain recombines TRBV7-2 with TRBJ2-1; 10 positions agree with TRBD1. The J segment lost 9 bases and the V segment lost 4 bases, leaving 12 bases of the junction unmatched. The CDR3 consists of 16 residues. The germline V gene encodes CDR1 SGHTA and CDR2 FQGNSA. The CDR3 region has the DNA TGTGCCAGCAGCTCCTGGCGGGACAGGGGAGGAGGTGAGCAGTTCTTC. Its protein is CASSSWRDRGGGEQFF.

The gene calls are TRBV29-1 and TRBJ2-5; D is perhaps TRBD1 (5 bases). Germline V gives CDR1 SQVTM, CDR2 ANQGSEA. This CDR3 comprises 12 residues. Between the trimmed V and J ends, which lost 7 bases and 5 bases, there was a span of 14 bases. For the CDR3, the DNA is TGCAGCGGAGATACGACAGCGGAGACCCAGTACTTC. This sequence encodes CSGDTTAETQYF.

The V gene is TRBV7-7, the J gene TRBJ2-2; 7 bases are shared with TRBD2. Per the germline V gene, CDR1 is SSHAT and CDR2 is FNYEAQ (reference sequence). V trimming: 6 bases; J trimming: 4 bases; junction bases outside the gene matches: 8. The CDR3 sequence is 15 residues long. Here the CDR3 DNA reads TGTGCCAGCAGTGGTGAAGCGGGGCCCACCGGGGAGCTGTTTTTT. Translated: CASSGEAGPTGELFF.

The chain has TRBV6-5 and TRBJ2-7, with 9 bases aligning to TRBD1. Losses at the gene ends were 5 bases for V and 4 bases for J; bases not matched to a gene: 6. The CDR3 is made up of 14 amino acids. The germline V gene encodes CDR1 MNHEY and CDR2 SVGAGI. The CDR3 sequence: CASSQGTGRYEQYF. The CDR3 bases are TGTGCCAGCAGTCAAGGGACAGGGAGGTACGAGCAGTACTTC.

The table lists this clone with a count of one. This chain uses TRBV11-3 with TRBJ2-7; D might be TRBD1 (5 bases). Trimming left V 3 bases short and J 4 bases short, with 19 bases between. This CDR3 is built from 16 residues. Per the germline V gene, CDR1 is SGHNT and CDR2 is YENEEA. The CDR3 loop is CASSFGWGHEFYEQYF. CDR3 in DNA: TGTGCCAGCAGCTTTGGTTGGGGCCACGAGTTTTACGAGCAGTACTTC.

The chain joins TRBV7-9 to TRBJ1-2, with D maybe TRBD1 (6 bases). V was pared by 5 bases and J by 4 bases, with 11 bases between. Per the germline V gene, CDR1 is SEHNR and CDR2 is FQNEAQ (reference sequence). The CDR3 totals 13 residues. As DNA, the CDR3 is TGTGCCAGCAGCCAACAAGGGGGCTATGGCTACACCTTC. This codes for CASSQQGGYGYTF.

CDR3 DNA: TGTGCCAGTAGTATAAGTCATACGTTCCAAGCGGGCTACACCTTC. Translating gives CASSISHTFQAGYTF. The chain is built from TRBV19 and TRBJ1-2; D uncertain. The V gene's germline CDR1 is LNHDA and CDR2 SQIVND (reference sequence). V was clipped by 2 bases and J by 8 bases, with 18 bases between them. CDR3 size: 15 residues.

V gene TRBV6-6 combines with J gene TRBJ2-5; TRBD2 is a possible D gene (6 bases). V lost 4 bases and J 4 bases, leaving 13 bases between the germline ends. Germline V gene lookup returns CDR1 MNHNY and CDR2 SVGAGI (reference sequence). The CDR3 spans 14 residues. CDR3 sequence reads: CASSSTGLRETQYF. DNA for the CDR3: TGTGCCAGCAGTTCGACGGGACTCCGAGAGACCCAGTACTTC.

This clone was observed a single time. V gene TRBV19 combines with J gene TRBJ2-7; 11 bases match TRBD2. The CDR3 consists of 16 residues. The V segment lost 6 bases and the J segment 6 bases; nucleotides outside the gene matches: 13. Germline V CDR1 and CDR2: LNHDA, SQIVND (reference sequence). The CDR3 spells CASSLHSLAGGGEQYF. The CDR3 coding sequence is TGTGCCAGTAGCCTCCACTCTCTAGCGGGAGGTGGCGAGCAGTACTTC.